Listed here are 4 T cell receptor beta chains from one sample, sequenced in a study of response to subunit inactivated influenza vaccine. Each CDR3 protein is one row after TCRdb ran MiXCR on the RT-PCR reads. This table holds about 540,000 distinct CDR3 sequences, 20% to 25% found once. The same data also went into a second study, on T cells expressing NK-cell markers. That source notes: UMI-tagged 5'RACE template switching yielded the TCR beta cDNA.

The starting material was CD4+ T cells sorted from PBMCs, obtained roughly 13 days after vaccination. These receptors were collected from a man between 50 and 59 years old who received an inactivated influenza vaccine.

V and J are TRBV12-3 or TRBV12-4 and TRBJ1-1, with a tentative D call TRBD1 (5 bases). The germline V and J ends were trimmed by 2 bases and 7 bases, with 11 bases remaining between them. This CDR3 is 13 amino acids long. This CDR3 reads CASSLSSGREAFF. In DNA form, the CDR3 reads TGTGCCAGCAGTTTAAGTTCGGGGCGTGAAGCTTTCTTT.

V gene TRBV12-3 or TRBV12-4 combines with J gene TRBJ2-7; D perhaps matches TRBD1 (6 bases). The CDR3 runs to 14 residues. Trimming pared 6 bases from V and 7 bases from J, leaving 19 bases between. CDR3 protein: CASSPAPQGREQYF. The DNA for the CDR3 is TGTGCCAGCAGCCCTGCCCCACAGGGTAGAGAGCAGTACTTC.

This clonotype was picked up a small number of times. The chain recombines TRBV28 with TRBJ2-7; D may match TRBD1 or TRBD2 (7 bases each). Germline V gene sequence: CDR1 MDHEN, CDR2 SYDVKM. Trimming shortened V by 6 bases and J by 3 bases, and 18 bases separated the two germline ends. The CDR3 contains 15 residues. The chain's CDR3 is CASRGRGQNYYEQYF. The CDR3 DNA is TGTGCCAGCAGAGGGAGGGGGCAGAATTACTACGAGCAGTACTTC.

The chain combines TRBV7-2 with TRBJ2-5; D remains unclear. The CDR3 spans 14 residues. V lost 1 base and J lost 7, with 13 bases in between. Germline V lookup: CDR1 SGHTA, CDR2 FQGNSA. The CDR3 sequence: CASSLGKALGTQYF. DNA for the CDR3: TGTGCCAGCAGCTTAGGGAAGGCCCTGGGGACCCAGTACTTC.